This T cell receptor (beta chain) was sequenced in a study of shared clonotypes between healthy human individuals. Whole-study context: The composition of the donors was a couple of women and a few men aged 18 to 49. Three CD4 naive, three CD4 memory, two CD8 naive and one CD8 memory plate were used per donor.

Trimming removed 4 bases at V and 15 bases at J, with 22 bases between. The CDR3 has 14 residues. Germline loops: CDR1 SGHRS, CDR2 YFSETQ. For this clone: What it recognizes is unknown.

TCRdb keeps only in-frame clones here, not all; method: immunoSEQ multiplex PCR. This sample yields some 630,000 clones, of which around 72% are seen a single time; under 2% belongs to the top ten. General study findings and limits: The study sampled only blood, and tissue repertoires likely differ.

Memory CD4+ cells were the fraction left after CD45RA+ naive selection. The chain joins TRBV5-1 to TRBJ2-2, with D tentatively TRBD1 (7 bases). The clonotype originates from a woman younger than 45 in good health. The sample taken for sequencing was memory CD4+ T cells sorted from blood. The subset was: CD45RA-negative fraction. CDR3 sequence: CASSGGTETGLMFF. CDR3 sequence (DNA): TGCGCCAGCAGCGGGGGGACAGAGACCGGTCTGATGTTTTTT. The full variable domain, with the rest looked up from reference TRBV5-1 and TRBJ2-2, is KAGVTQTPRYLIKTRGQQVTLSCSPISGHRSVSWYQQTPGQGLQFLFEYFSETQRNKGNFPGRFSGRQFSNSRSEMNVSTLELGDSALYLCASSGGTETGLMFFGEGSRLTVL.